These 29 T cell receptor beta chains came from one sample sequenced in a study of shared clonotypes between healthy human individuals. TCRdb's table, derived via immunoSEQ multiplex PCR, lists solely in-frame clones and lacks some. The data hold 2 million to 2.5 million clones, with about nine tenths observed a single time. The sequenced sample consisted of naive CD4+ T cells from PBMCs. Subset: CD45RA+ positively selected. These receptors were collected from a man younger than 30 in good health. Some clones in this sample may be carry-over from other donors' samples.

On this clone: This same CDR3 is encoded by further DNA sequences in the sample. In DNA form, the CDR3 reads TGTGCCAGCAGTTTAGGGGGGGGGAACACTGAAGCTTTCTTT. It codes for CASSLGGGNTEAFF. The J gene is TRBJ1-1, the V gene TRBV28, with a possible D match to TRBD1 (5 bases). Per the germline V gene, CDR1 is MDHEN and CDR2 is SYDVKM. V was cut by 2 bases and J by 1 base, with 8 bases left in between. The CDR3 totals 14 residues.

This sequence joins TRBV23-1 and TRBJ2-3; possibly TRBD2 for D (5 bases). TRBV23-1 is treated as an ORF (open reading frame) with a function not yet certain. This CDR3 is 17 amino acids long. Deletions cut 3 bases from V and 1 base from J, with 17 bases between. CDR3 residues: CASSHRTIALCTDTQYF. In nucleotides, the CDR3 is TGCGCCAGCAGTCATCGCACAATAGCGCTATGCACAGATACGCAGTATTTT.

The chain employs TRBV5-1 and TRBJ2-5, with D possibly TRBD1 on 6 matching bases. Trimming removed 4 bases from V and 4 bases from J, with 17 bases in between. This CDR3 region has 15 residues. The V gene's germline CDR1 is SGHRS and CDR2 YFSETQ. CDR3 DNA sequence: TGCGCCAGCAGCACCCGGACAGCAAGGGGAGAGACCCAGTACTTC. Amino acids: CASSTRTARGETQYF. The full variable domain, rest sourced from reference TRBV5-1 and TRBJ2-5, is KAGVTQTPRYLIKTRGQQVTLSCSPISGHRSVSWYQQTPGQGLQFLFEYFSETQRNKGNFPGRFSGRQFSNSRSEMNVSTLELGDSALYLCASSTRTARGETQYFGPGTRLLVL.

The gene calls are TRBV27 and TRBJ1-3; D not resolved. The germline V and J ends were trimmed by 5 bases and 1 base, with 9 bases remaining between them. This CDR3 region has 14 residues. CDR1 and CDR2 (germline): MNHEY, SMNVEV (reference sequence). This chain's CDR3 is CASSPRPSGNTIYF. CDR3 bases: TGTGCCAGCAGTCCCCGCCCATCTGGAAACACCATATATTTT.

Concerning this clone: This same CDR3 is encoded by further DNA sequences in the sample. V usage is TRBV5-1 and J usage is TRBJ1-2; D is unresolved. The V end lost 0 bases, the J end lost 3 bases, and 9 bases lay between the germline ends. This CDR3 has 14 amino acids. CDR1 is SGHRS, CDR2 YFSETQ, per germline. CDR3 nucleotides: TGCGCCAGCAGCTTGGCCGGTAGACACTATGGCTACACCTTC. This translates into CASSLAGRHYGYTF.

As concerns this clone: Other DNA sequences in this sample translate to the same CDR3. The V gene is TRBV7-9, the J gene TRBJ2-3; no clear D gene. The CDR3 covers 13 residues. Trimming took off 5 bases at V and 2 bases at J, with 8 bases between the two ends. Germline loops: CDR1 SEHNR, CDR2 FQNEAQ (reference sequence). The chain's CDR3 is CASSRRDTDTQYF. As DNA, the CDR3 is TGTGCCAGCAGCCGTAGAGACACAGATACGCAGTATTTT.

As for this clone: Other DNA sequences in this sample translate to the same CDR3. CDR3 loop: CASSSTGNYGYTF. CDR3 coding DNA: TGTGCCAGCAGCTCCACAGGGAACTATGGCTACACCTTC. V is TRBV28 and J is TRBJ1-2; TRBD1 might be the D (6 bases). V was cut by 6 bases and J by 2 bases, with 10 bases left in between. Germline V gene lookup returns CDR1 MDHEN and CDR2 SYDVKM. The CDR3 contains 13 residues.

The gene calls are TRBV5-4 and TRBJ2-1, with D unresolved. CDR1 SGHNT and CDR2 YYREEE come from the germline V gene (reference sequence). V gave up 0 bases and J gave up 0 bases, with 10 bases separating them. The CDR3 contains 16 residues. The chain's CDR3 is CASSLDWTASYNEQFF. DNA of the CDR3: TGTGCCAGCAGCTTGGATTGGACGGCCTCCTACAATGAGCAGTTCTTC.

The V and J genes are TRBV27 and TRBJ2-1; 12 nucleotides match TRBD2. Trimming took 2 bases from V and 5 from J; bases not matched to a gene: 7. The CDR3 is 17 residues long. From germline, CDR1 is MNHEY and CDR2 SMNVEV (reference sequence). CDR3 region: CASSLLAGGPRDNEQFF. CDR3 in DNA: TGTGCCAGCAGTTTACTAGCGGGAGGGCCTAGGGACAATGAGCAGTTCTTC.

The chain employs TRBV2 and TRBJ1-2; TRBD1 agrees at 7 bases. V gave up 7 bases and J gave up 1 base; unmatched junction bases: 6. CDR1 is SNHLY and CDR2 is FYNNEI in the germline V gene. The CDR3 is made up of 14 amino acids. The CDR3 here is CASTTGTVNYGYTF. The CDR3 region has the DNA TGTGCCAGCACTACTGGGACAGTTAACTATGGCTACACCTTC.

This chain connects TRBV29-1 to TRBJ2-2; 8 nucleotides match TRBD1. Germline values: CDR1 SQVTM, CDR2 ANQGSEA. V gave up 7 bases and J gave up 3 bases; unmatched junction bases: 13. The CDR3 is 16 amino acids. CDR3 region: CSASRGRGRDTGELFF. In DNA form, the CDR3 reads TGCAGCGCCAGCAGGGGGCGCGGTCGGGACACCGGGGAGCTGTTTTTT.

This sequence joins TRBV5-8 and TRBJ2-7; the D is unclear. CDR3 length equals 11 residues. The V gene lost 0 bases and the J gene lost 5 bases, with 3 bases spanning the gap. Germline values: CDR1 SGHTS, CDR2 YDEGEE. The CDR3 here is CASSLVDEQYF. The CDR3, as DNA: TGTGCCAGCAGCTTGGTGGACGAGCAGTACTTC.

In the case of this clone: Additional DNA sequences in this sample encode the identical CDR3. V is TRBV5-1 and J is TRBJ1-2; D may be TRBD1 (5 bases). V lost 0 bases and J lost 2, with 8 bases in between. The V gene's germline CDR1 is SGHRS and CDR2 YFSETQ. The CDR3 runs to 14 residues. Here the CDR3 DNA reads TGCGCCAGCAGCTTGGGGCAGGGCAACTATGGCTACACCTTC. This sequence encodes CASSLGQGNYGYTF.

This clone came up a few times. The V call is TRBV4-1, the J call TRBJ2-1; D is undetermined. Trimming removed 4 bases at V and 5 bases at J, with 12 bases between. Germline V gene lookup returns CDR1 MGHRA and CDR2 YSYEKL. The CDR3 extends over 14 amino acids. CDR3 protein: CASSPSRTNNEQFF. CDR3 sequence (DNA): TGCGCCAGCAGCCCGTCTAGAACGAACAATGAGCAGTTCTTC.

The genes are TRBV11-2 and TRBJ1-4; TRBD1 matches 7 bases. CDR3 length equals 17 residues. CDR1 and CDR2 (germline): SGHAT, FQNNGV. J lost 5 bases, V lost 5 bases, and 14 bases had no gene match. The CDR3 loop is CASSLRAMGQTNEKLFF. The CDR3 DNA reads TGTGCCAGCAGCCTACGTGCTATGGGACAGACGAATGAAAAACTGTTTTTT.

The gene calls are TRBV30 and TRBJ2-1; 9 bases line up with TRBD2. In germline, CDR1 is GTSNPN, CDR2 SVGIG (reference sequence). V lost 3 bases to trimming and J lost 4 bases; unmatched junction nucleotides: 7. The CDR3 contains 15 residues. This CDR3 is CAWRFTSGRYNEQFF. CDR3 nucleotides: TGTGCCTGGAGGTTTACTAGCGGGCGGTACAATGAGCAGTTCTTC.

The rearrangement joins TRBV7-6 to TRBJ2-7, with no clear D. Trimming left V 1 base short and J 5 bases short, with 12 bases between. Germline V gene lookup returns CDR1 SGHVS and CDR2 FNYEAQ. The CDR3 is 14 amino acids. CDR3 DNA: TGTGCCAGCAGCTTAGTTGGAAGTGTAAACGAGCAGTACTTC. This encodes CASSLVGSVNEQYF.

The chain recombines TRBV4-2 with TRBJ2-7; 8 bases are a match to TRBD2. The CDR3 is 15 residues long. Unmatched junction bases numbered 12, after V lost 4 bases and J lost 7 bases. Per germline, CDR1 LGHNA and CDR2 YNFKEQ. This CDR3 is CASSPRVAGIREQYF. The DNA for the CDR3 is TGTGCCAGCAGCCCTCGGGTAGCGGGGATACGGGAGCAGTACTTC.

The rearrangement uses TRBV13 and TRBJ2-5; D is ambiguous. The germline gives CDR1 PRHDT, CDR2 FYEKMQ (reference sequence). V was trimmed by 2 bases and J by 5 bases, leaving 9 bases between them. The CDR3 loop spans 13 amino acids. CDR3 DNA sequence: TGTGCCAGCAGCTTAAAGGGTACGGAGACCCAGTACTTC. Protein: CASSLKGTETQYF.

The sample holds one count of this clone. The V and J genes are TRBV7-2 and TRBJ1-1; D is undetermined. Trimming left V 0 bases short and J 3 bases short, with 11 bases between. CDR3 length: 15 amino acids. Per the germline V gene, CDR1 is SGHTA and CDR2 is FQGNSA. In DNA, the CDR3 is TGTGCCAGCAGCTTAGCGGGGATGGGGTACACTGAAGCTTTCTTT. Translation: CASSLAGMGYTEAFF.

The rearrangement links TRBV27 to TRBJ2-7; D is undetermined. CDR1 is MNHEY, CDR2 SMNVEV, per germline (reference sequence). The CDR3 spans 14 residues. V was clipped by 5 bases and J by 6 bases, with 17 bases between them. In nucleotides, the CDR3 is TGTGCCAGCAGTCCCGCTAGTCCCCCGCTCGAGCAGTACTTC. It specifies CASSPASPPLEQYF.

The chain is built from TRBV6-5 and TRBJ2-3; TRBD2 matches at 8 bases. CDR1 and CDR2 (germline): MNHEY, SVGAGI. Unmatched junction bases numbered 4, after V lost 6 bases and J lost 2 bases. The CDR3 sequence is 14 residues long. The CDR3 DNA reads TGTGCCAGCAGCAGCGGGAGACACACAGATACGCAGTATTTT. Residues: CASSSGRHTDTQYF.

V usage is TRBV28 and J usage is TRBJ2-2; tentatively, D is TRBD1 (7 bases). The germline V and J ends were trimmed by 2 bases and 10 bases, with 14 bases remaining between them. There are 14 residues in the CDR3. Looked up from germline, CDR1 is MDHEN and CDR2 is SYDVKM. CDR3 in DNA: TGTGCCAGCAGTTTACCGACAGGGCGGGAGGAGCTGTTTTTT. The encoded protein is CASSLPTGREELFF. Supplemented by reference TRBV28 and TRBJ2-2, the full variable domain reads DVKVTQSSRYLVKRTGEKVFLECVQDMDHENMFWYRQDPGLGLRLIYFSYDVKMKEKGDIPEGYSVSREKKERFSLILESASTNQTSMYLCASSLPTGREELFFGEGSRLTVL.

The table lists this clone with a count of one. This chain connects TRBV7-3 to TRBJ1-1, with D unresolved. Germline CDR1 reads SGHTA; CDR2 reads FQGTGA. The ends were cut back, 4 bases at V and 3 bases at J, with 9 bases in the middle. The CDR3 length is 13 residues. The CDR3 sequence: CASSSLWDTEAFF. The CDR3 nucleotides are TGTGCCAGCAGCTCCCTTTGGGACACTGAAGCTTTCTTT.

V is TRBV7-2 and J is TRBJ1-1; 7 bases map to TRBD1. V lost 5 bases and J lost 0; bases outside the gene matches: 0. The CDR3 is 13 residues long. CDR1 and CDR2 from the germline V gene are SGHTA and FQGNSA. The CDR3 DNA sequence: TGTGCCAGCAGCGGGACAGTGAACACTGAAGCTTTCTTT. Amino acid sequence: CASSGTVNTEAFF.

The rearrangement joins TRBV5-1 to TRBJ1-2; D perhaps matches TRBD1 (6 bases). The V gene lost 3 bases and the J gene lost 5 bases, with 14 bases spanning the gap. This CDR3 is built from 14 residues. Germline V gene lookup returns CDR1 SGHRS and CDR2 YFSETQ. CDR3 sequence: CASSSPPRGYGYTF. CDR3 in DNA: TGCGCCAGCAGCTCCCCCCCCAGGGGTTATGGCTACACCTTC.

This clone has more than one count but fewer than ten. The sample contains more than one DNA sequence encoding this CDR3. The V and J genes are TRBV28 and TRBJ1-5; possible D gene TRBD1, 6 bases. Germline CDR1 is MDHEN and CDR2 is SYDVKM. CDR3 length equals 11 residues. V shed 5 bases and J shed 11 bases, with 10 bases lying between them. The CDR3 nucleotides are TGTGCCAGCAGTCTGGGGGGCGCCCAGCATTTT. Translated: CASSLGGAQHF.

V usage is TRBV29-1 and J usage is TRBJ1-1; D is unclear. Per germline, CDR1 SQVTM and CDR2 ANQGSEA. This CDR3 has 12 residues. The V end lost 5 bases, the J end lost 0 bases, and 7 bases lay between the germline ends. CDR3 sequence (DNA): TGCAGCGTTTACGGATTGAACACTGAAGCTTTCTTT. This sequence encodes CSVYGLNTEAFF.

The V call is TRBV5-1, the J call TRBJ2-7, with D maybe TRBD1 (5 bases). Trimming cost V 1 base and J 2 bases, with 10 bases left between them. Per the germline V gene, CDR1 is SGHRS and CDR2 is YFSETQ. The CDR3 is 14 residues long. The CDR3: CASSLSAQAYEQYF. The CDR3, as DNA: TGCGCCAGCAGCTTGTCGGCACAGGCCTACGAGCAGTACTTC.